This T cell receptor beta chain came from a study of T cell responses to AZD1222 COVID-19 vaccine. This CDR3 contains 20 residues. Germline values: CDR1 MNHEY, CDR2 SMNVEV (reference sequence). V was pared by 2 bases and J by 0 bases, with 16 bases of the junction left unmatched. Data came from immunoSEQ multiplex PCR; TCRdb stores just in-frame clones and leaves some out. The sample consists of some 120,000 clones, approximately 94% of them appearing once. Findings and limits, study-wide: Without day 14 samples, only post-peak T cell repertoires were studied. Reportedly, close to half of spike-specific TCRs are directed against unmutated variant regions.

With respect to this clone: Its antigen is currently unknown.

The sequence derives from an adult in good health. This specimen was peripheral blood, taken on day 0 of AZD1222 vaccination. V usage is TRBV27 and J usage is TRBJ2-7; 10 bases are a match to TRBD1. The CDR3 bases are TGTGCCAGCAGTTTAGGATGGGGACAGGGGCAAATCAGGAGCTCCTACGAGCAGTACTTC. As protein: CASSLGWGQGQIRSSYEQYF.